A single sample is the source of the 29 T cell receptor beta chains below, sequenced in a study of T cell responses to AZD1222 COVID-19 vaccine. Assay: immunoSEQ multiplex PCR; the TCRdb copy retains only in-frame clones and omits some. The profile shows over 70,000 clones, approximately 89% of them singletons. The source was peripheral blood, collected 28 days after the second AZD1222 dose. The receptor set was obtained from an adult who received the AZD1222 COVID-19 vaccine.

V gene TRBV10-3 combines with J gene TRBJ1-3; D uncertain. CDR3 length: 14 residues. Trimming stripped 11 bases from V and 0 bases from J, with 14 bases between. The germline CDR1 and CDR2 sequences are ENHRY and SYGVKD. The CDR3 loop is CAASGSLSGNTIYF. CDR3 sequence (DNA): TGTGCCGCTTCAGGTTCGCTCTCTGGAAACACCATATATTTT.

The chain combines TRBV9 with TRBJ1-3; TRBD1 might be the D (5 bases). The CDR3 runs 14 residues. Deletions cut 7 bases from V and 4 bases from J, with 15 bases between. CDR1 SGDLS and CDR2 YYNGEE come from the germline V gene. The CDR3 DNA reads as TGTGCCAGCGGACAAGGGCACAGAGGAAACACCATATATTTT. It is translated as CASGQGHRGNTIYF.

The J gene is TRBJ2-5, the V gene TRBV3-1 (or the pseudogene TRBV3-2); 11 nucleotides align to TRBD2. The ends lost 4 bases at V and 0 bases at J; junction bases unmatched: 10. Germline V CDR1 and CDR2: LGHDT, YNNKEL (reference sequence). This CDR3 has 18 amino acids. The CDR3 sequence: CASSPRLAGGPYQETQYF. For the CDR3, the DNA is TGTGCCAGCAGCCCCCGGCTAGCGGGGGGTCCGTACCAAGAGACCCAGTACTTC.

The chain is built from TRBV7-9 and TRBJ1-5, with D possibly TRBD1 on 5 matching bases. CDR3 length: 15 residues. Germline CDR1 is SEHNR and CDR2 is FQNEAQ (reference sequence). The V end was cut by 5 bases, the J end by 2 bases, with 13 bases between. CDR3 DNA: TGTGCCAGCAGCCGGGACCTGGGGGGCAATCAGCCCCAGCATTTT. Amino acids: CASSRDLGGNQPQHF.

The chain combines TRBV7-9 with TRBJ2-1; no firm D call. This CDR3 spans 14 amino acids. Trimming removed 4 bases at V and 0 bases at J, with 7 bases between. Germline V CDR1 and CDR2: SEHNR, FQNEAQ (reference sequence). The CDR3 DNA follows: TGTGCCAGCAGCTCGGAGTACTCCTACAATGAGCAGTTCTTC. This translates into CASSSEYSYNEQFF.

The chain carries TRBV3-1 (or the pseudogene TRBV3-2) and TRBJ2-7; TRBD1 is a possible D gene (5 bases). With 0 bases removed from V and 2 bases from J, the gap between germline ends came to 11 bases. Germline lookup yields CDR1 LGHDT and CDR2 YNNKEL (reference sequence). The CDR3 is 15 residues long. The CDR3 spells CASSQETRETYEQYF. The CDR3 nucleotides are TGTGCCAGCAGCCAAGAGACCAGGGAAACCTACGAGCAGTACTTC.

This clone occurred once. This chain links TRBV10-3 with TRBJ1-1; TRBD1 aligns across 9 bases. This CDR3 region has 16 residues. CDR1 and CDR2 from the germline V gene are ENHRY and SYGVKD. Unmatched junction bases numbered 13, after V lost 7 bases and J lost 4 bases. The CDR3 DNA reads as TGTGCCATCAACCCAGGGACAGGGAACCTGGGCACTGAAGCTTTCTTT. It codes for CAINPGTGNLGTEAFF.

CDR3 sequence reads: CASSLGDSSRARFF. The CDR3 DNA follows: TGTGCCAGCAGCTTAGGGGATAGTAGTAGGGCTCGCTTCTTC. V and J are TRBV7-2 and TRBJ2-1, with D unclear. Germline CDR1 is SGHTA and CDR2 is FQGNSA. CDR3 length: 14 residues. The ends were cut back, 1 base at V and 16 bases at J, with 20 bases in the middle.

V is TRBV18 and J is TRBJ1-1; D is unresolved. CDR1 and CDR2 (germline): KGHSH, LQKENI. The CDR3 consists of 12 residues. V was pared by 2 bases and J by 8 bases, with 9 bases between. The CDR3 region is CASSPMGEEAFF. In nucleotides, the CDR3 is TGTGCCAGCTCACCAATGGGCGAAGAAGCTTTCTTT.

The V call is TRBV7-9, the J call TRBJ2-2, with TRBD1 identical over 9 bases. Germline trimming cut 0 bases from V and 6 bases from J; bases unmatched to any gene: 11. The germline gives CDR1 SEHNR, CDR2 FQNEAQ (reference sequence). There are 18 residues in the CDR3. As DNA, the CDR3 is TGTGCCAGCAGCTTAGCGCTATCAAGGACAGGGGTGCCCGGGGAGCTGTTTTTT. As protein: CASSLALSRTGVPGELFF.

The chain couples TRBV6-2 or TRBV6-3 to TRBJ1-1, with D possibly matching TRBD1 (5 bases). CDR1 and CDR2 from the germline V gene are MNHEY and SVGEGT. Between the trimmed V and J ends, which lost 5 bases and 11 bases, there was a span of 12 bases. The CDR3 has 11 residues. In nucleotides, the CDR3 is TGTGCCAGCAGTCTCCGGACAAGGGCTTTCTTT. Its protein product is CASSLRTRAFF.

CDR3 residues: CASSLGGTATYEQYF. The CDR3 bases are TGTGCCAGCAGCTTAGGCGGGACAGCAACCTACGAGCAGTACTTC. The V gene is TRBV13, the J gene TRBJ2-7; 7 bases fit TRBD1. V shed 0 bases and J 2 bases; nucleotides not matched to a gene: 4. The germline V gene encodes CDR1 PRHDT and CDR2 FYEKMQ (reference sequence). The CDR3 is made up of 15 amino acids.

The rearrangement uses TRBV28 and TRBJ2-3; 11 bases agree with TRBD2. From germline, CDR1 is MDHEN and CDR2 SYDVKM. The CDR3 consists of 17 residues. Trimming took 0 bases from V and 5 from J; bases not matched to a gene: 7. CDR3 sequence (DNA): TGTGCCAGCAGTTTATGGGCTAGCGGGGGGAGTGGAGATACGCAGTATTTT. Its translation: CASSLWASGGSGDTQYF.

The chain combines TRBV7-3 with TRBJ2-1; no clear D gene. Trimming cost V 4 bases and J 5 bases, with 9 bases left between them. There are 13 residues in the CDR3. The germline gives CDR1 SGHTA, CDR2 FQGTGA. CDR3 protein: CASSSGRNNEQFF. CDR3 sequence (DNA): TGTGCCAGCAGCTCAGGACGGAACAATGAGCAGTTCTTC.

This clone has a single count. This chain joins TRBV5-6 and TRBJ1-1; 7 nucleotides agree with TRBD1. The CDR3 length is 14 residues. CDR1 and CDR2 (germline): SGHDT, YYEEEE. V shed 4 bases and J 3 bases; nucleotides not matched to a gene: 6. CDR3 protein: CASSVQGSYTEAFF. The CDR3 DNA sequence: TGTGCCAGCAGCGTACAGGGGTCGTACACTGAAGCTTTCTTT.

This clone was observed a single time. The chain links TRBV28 to TRBJ1-3; 8 bases line up with TRBD1. Germline V gene lookup returns CDR1 MDHEN and CDR2 SYDVKM. The CDR3 spans 15 residues. Germline trimming cut 2 bases from V and 2 bases from J; bases unmatched to any gene: 2. The CDR3 nucleotides read TGTGCCAGCAGTTTAGGACAGGGTACTGGAAACACCATATATTTT. Translated, it gives CASSLGQGTGNTIYF.

The chain uses TRBV5-1 and TRBJ1-6; tentatively, D is TRBD1 (6 bases). Germline lookup yields CDR1 SGHRS and CDR2 YFSETQ. This CDR3 is 15 amino acids long. V was pared by 0 bases and J by 6 bases, with 10 bases between. CDR3 sequence (DNA): TGCGCCAGCAGCTTGGAAGGACAGTCTAATTCACCCCTCCACTTT. It yields the protein CASSLEGQSNSPLHF.

The chain has TRBV2 and TRBJ1-6, with D maybe TRBD1 (6 bases). CDR1 SNHLY and CDR2 FYNNEI come from the germline V gene. This CDR3 comprises 18 residues. Trimming shortened V by 3 bases and J by 0 bases, and 15 bases separated the two germline ends. The CDR3 nucleotides are TGTGCCAGCAGTGATCCGACGGACAGACGCTCCTATAATTCACCCCTCCACTTT. It translates to CASSDPTDRRSYNSPLHF.

This rearrangement joins TRBV13 to TRBJ1-2; D unresolved. The CDR3 spans 12 residues. Germline CDR1 PRHDT, CDR2 FYEKMQ (reference sequence). V lost 1 base to trimming and J lost 7 bases, with 7 bases between them. For the CDR3, the DNA is TGTGCCAGCAGCTTAGTAGTAGGTGGCTACACCTTC. Translating gives CASSLVVGGYTF.

The gene calls are TRBV29-1 and TRBJ2-5; a possible D gene is TRBD1 (5 bases). The V end was cut by 1 base, the J end by 10 bases, with 10 bases between. CDR3 length: 11 residues. CDR1 and CDR2 (germline): SQVTM, ANQGSEA. The CDR3 region has the DNA TGCAGCGTTGAAGGTACAGGTATCCAGTACTTC. Translating it yields CSVEGTGIQYF.

CDR3 in amino acids: CASSFGTAPDTQYF. CDR3 DNA: TGTGCCAGCAGCTTTGGGACAGCCCCAGATACGCAGTATTTT. The gene calls are TRBV5-6 and TRBJ2-3; 7 bases are a match to TRBD1. Germline loops: CDR1 SGHDT, CDR2 YYEEEE. The CDR3 spans 14 residues. With 2 bases clipped from V and 4 bases from J, the junction kept 4 bases outside the gene matches.

The rearrangement uses TRBV7-2 and TRBJ1-4; no definite D call. Germline CDR1 reads SGHTA; CDR2 reads FQGNSA. The CDR3 spans 14 residues. The V gene lost 0 bases and the J gene lost 4 bases, with 6 bases spanning the gap. CDR3 nucleotide sequence: TGTGCCAGCAGCTTAGCAGGGCGTAATGAAAAACTGTTTTTT. The encoded protein is CASSLAGRNEKLFF.

The chain recombines TRBV19 with TRBJ1-2, with 8 bases fitting TRBD1. Looked up from germline, CDR1 is LNHDA and CDR2 is SQIVND (reference sequence). This CDR3 is 16 amino acids long. V was clipped by 2 bases and J by 0 bases; unmatched bases: 5. CDR3 nucleotides: TGTGCCAGTAGTATAACGCCGGGACAGGCTAACTATGGCTACACCTTC. Protein product: CASSITPGQANYGYTF.

Notes on this clone: The missing conserved phenylalanine or tryptophan at the end of this CDR3 makes a read error likely. The DNA is omitted, as the CDR3 cannot be located on it reliably, and the CDR3 follows TCRdb's listing. The chain employs TRBV3-1 (or the pseudogene TRBV3-2) and TRBJ2-7; the table's D call TRBD1 went unverified against the DNA. Per the germline V gene, CDR1 is LGHDT and CDR2 is YNNKEL (reference sequence). The CDR3 has 8 residues if both end residues are counted. CDR3 loop: CASSPEGD.

This sequence joins TRBV5-1 and TRBJ1-1, with 9 positions matching TRBD1. Germline-derived CDR1 and CDR2 are SGHRS and YFSETQ. This CDR3 is built from 17 residues. The J segment lost 2 bases and the V segment lost 2 bases, leaving 10 bases of the junction unmatched. CDR3 region: CASSFPRDRERNTEAFF. CDR3 nucleotide sequence: TGCGCCAGCAGCTTCCCTCGGGACAGGGAACGCAACACTGAAGCTTTCTTT.

The V gene is TRBV6-1, the J gene TRBJ2-7; 13 bases line up with TRBD2. The germline CDR1 and CDR2 sequences are MNHNS and SASEGT. The CDR3 covers 16 residues. Trimming cost V 3 bases and J 4 bases; bases outside gene matches: 6. CDR3 in DNA: TGTGCCAGCAGTGATTCCGGGACTAGCGGGGTATACGAGCAGTACGTC. This translates into CASSDSGTSGVYEQYV.

The chain recombines TRBV2 with TRBJ2-7, with D perhaps given as TRBD1 or TRBD2 (6 bases each). Germline V gene data show CDR1 as SNHLY and CDR2 as FYNNEI. Trimming removed 4 bases from V and 1 base from J, with 14 bases in between. The CDR3 sequence is 15 residues long. DNA of the CDR3: TGTGCCAGCAGTGGAGGAGGGGGTTATTCCTACGAGCAGTACGTC. This encodes CASSGGGGYSYEQYV.

This sequence joins TRBV6-5 and TRBJ2-3; D is unresolved. The CDR3 totals 15 residues. V dropped 5 bases and J dropped 4 bases, with 16 bases sitting between them. Looked up from germline, CDR1 is MNHEY and CDR2 is SVGAGI. For the CDR3, the DNA is TGTGCCAGCAGTCCAGTTGTGGTAGTTGCAGATACGCAGTATTTT. Its translation: CASSPVVVVADTQYF.

This rearrangement joins TRBV18 to TRBJ2-3; 9 bases are a match to TRBD2. This CDR3 contains 16 residues. Germline V CDR1 and CDR2: KGHSH, LQKENI. Trimming removed 2 bases from V and 3 bases from J; junction bases left unmatched: 6. The CDR3 reads CASSPAGGDRTDTQYF. For the CDR3, the DNA is TGTGCCAGCTCACCAGCGGGGGGGGACCGTACAGATACGCAGTATTTT. The full variable domain, its missing parts supplied by reference TRBV18 and TRBJ2-3, is NAGVMQNPRHLVRRRGQEARLRCSPMKGHSHVYWYRQLPEEGLKFMVYLQKENIIDESGMPKERFSAEFPKEGPSILRIQQVVRGDSAAYFCASSPAGGDRTDTQYFGPGTRLTVL.